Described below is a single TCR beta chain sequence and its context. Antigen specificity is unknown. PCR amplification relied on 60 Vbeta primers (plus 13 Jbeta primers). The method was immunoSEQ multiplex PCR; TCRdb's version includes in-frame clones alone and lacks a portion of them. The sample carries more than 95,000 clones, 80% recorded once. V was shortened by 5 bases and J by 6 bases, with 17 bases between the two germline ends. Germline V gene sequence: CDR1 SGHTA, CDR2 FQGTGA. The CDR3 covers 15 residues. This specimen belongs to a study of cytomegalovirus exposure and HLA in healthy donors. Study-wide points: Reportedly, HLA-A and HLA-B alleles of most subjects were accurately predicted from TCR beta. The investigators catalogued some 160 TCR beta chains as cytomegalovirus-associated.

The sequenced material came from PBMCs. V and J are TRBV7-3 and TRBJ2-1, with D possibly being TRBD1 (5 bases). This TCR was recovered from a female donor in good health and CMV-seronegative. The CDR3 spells CASSPGGAASNEQFF. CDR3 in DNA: TGTGCCAGCAGCCCAGGTGGGGCGGCCAGCAATGAGCAGTTCTTC.